These T cell receptor beta chains were read from a single sample in a study of T cells after yellow fever vaccination. In TCRdb, the 5' RACE reads were re-called with MiXCR into one record per CDR3 protein. Of 150,000 to 200,000 distinct CDR3 sequences in the sample, 6% to 7.5% are singletons; the top ten hold roughly 2.5%. The specimen comprised CD4+ T cells sorted from PBMCs, sampled 5 to 6 days after the first yellow fever vaccination. Receptor source: a man younger than 35 who received the YFV17D yellow fever vaccine. The CDR3 runs from the conserved cysteine through the conserved F or W. Fields, in order: J gene, D gene, clone size, V gene, CDR3 protein, CDR3 DNA. D genes are given only for firm matches. Clone size is shown for a subset of rows, as once, few, many or a class of expanded clone.

>TRBJ1-1|.|many|TRBV12-3/TRBV12-4
CASSLRQWNTEAFF
TGTGCCAGCAGTTTACGGCAGTGGAACACTGAAGCTTTCTTT
>TRBJ1-5|.|few|TRBV7-8
CASSLDWASNQPQHF
TGTGCCAGCAGCTTAGATTGGGCCTCCAATCAGCCCCAGCATTTT
>TRBJ1-6|TRBD1|medium-sized|TRBV3-1
CASSQGTGGSPLHF
TGTGCCAGCAGCCAGGGGACAGGGGGCTCACCCCTCCACTTT
>TRBJ2-2|.|.|TRBV7-8
CASSLARSGDINGELFF
TGTGCCAGCAGCTTAGCGCGTTCAGGGGATATCAACGGGGAGCTGTTTTTT
>TRBJ2-3|.|many|TRBV2
CASSWDGVRGTDTQYF
TGTGCCAGCAGCTGGGACGGAGTGCGGGGTACAGATACGCAGTATTTT
>TRBJ2-2|.|.|TRBV11-1
CASSLVAGASAATGELFF
TGTGCCAGCAGCCTTGTCGCAGGGGCGAGTGCAGCCACCGGGGAGCTGTTTTTT
>TRBJ2-1|TRBD2|many|TRBV5-1
CASSLVAGGLSNEQFF
TGCGCCAGCAGCTTGGTAGCGGGGGGTCTCAGCAATGAGCAGTTCTTC
>TRBJ2-1|.|.|TRBV20-1
CSARAPQATIDGQFF
TGCAGTGCTAGAGCCCCGCAGGCGACAATCGATGGGCAGTTCTTC
>TRBJ1-1|TRBD1|.|TRBV18
CASSRSGTGETEAFF
TGTGCCAGCTCACGCTCCGGGACAGGGGAGACTGAAGCTTTCTTT
>TRBJ2-1|TRBD2|many|TRBV20-1
CSARDQAGLYNEQFF
TGCAGTGCTAGAGACCAAGCGGGGTTGTACAATGAGCAGTTCTTC
>TRBJ1-2|.|.|TRBV4-2
CASSQEQGANYGYTF
TGTGCCAGCAGCCAAGAACAGGGAGCTAACTATGGCTACACCTTC
>TRBJ1-2|TRBD1|many|TRBV28
CASSPPGQGYGYTF
TGTGCCAGCAGTCCCCCGGGACAGGGCTATGGCTACACCTTC
>TRBJ2-2|.|many|TRBV9
CASSVEGPTGELFF
TGTGCCAGCAGCGTAGAGGGGCCTACCGGGGAGCTGTTTTTT